One and the same sample provided the 30 T cell receptor beta chains below, sequenced in a study of T cells after yellow fever vaccination. TCRdb recomputed calls from the 5' RACE reads with MiXCR, one row per CDR3 protein. The sample gives under 600,000 distinct CDR3 sequences, approximately 12% of which show up once; over 13% is in the top ten. The sequences come from PBMCs, collected on the day of the yellow fever booster vaccination. The receptors were sampled from a man aged 25-45 years who received the YFV17D yellow fever vaccine.

Ten or more counts support this clonotype. The rearrangement uses TRBV27 and TRBJ2-3; D not certain. CDR1 and CDR2 from the germline V gene are MNHEY and SMNVEV (reference sequence). The length of the CDR3 is 12 residues. V lost 0 bases, J lost 10 bases, and 8 bases lay in between. The CDR3 region is CASSLSSGAQYF. In nucleotides, the CDR3 is TGTGCCAGCAGTTTATCTAGTGGGGCGCAGTATTTT.

The rearrangement joins TRBV9 to TRBJ2-3; D possibly corresponds to TRBD1 (6 bases). The V gene lost 0 bases and the J gene lost 0 bases, with 11 bases spanning the gap. The germline gives CDR1 SGDLS, CDR2 YYNGEE. This CDR3 has 16 residues. Here the CDR3 reads CASSVGRTASTDTQYF. In nucleotides, the CDR3 is TGTGCCAGCAGCGTAGGAAGGACAGCTAGCACAGATACGCAGTATTTT.

This CDR3 reads CAISDHRSGTVGGPQHF. CDR3 DNA: TGTGCCATCAGCGATCACCGATCCGGGACAGTCGGTGGGCCCCAGCATTTT. V and J are TRBV10-3 and TRBJ1-5, with TRBD1 identical over 7 bases. CDR1 and CDR2 from the germline V gene are ENHRY and SYGVKD. The CDR3 loop spans 17 amino acids. Losses at the gene ends were 6 bases for V and 9 bases for J; bases not matched to a gene: 20.

This clonotype showed up just a few times. The V call is TRBV18, the J call TRBJ2-5; D call uncertain. The CDR3 runs to 13 residues. Germline CDR1 is KGHSH and CDR2 is LQKENI. V lost 1 base to trimming and J lost 1 base, with 4 bases between them. The CDR3 nucleotides are TGTGCCAGCTCACCACTCCTCCAAGAGACCCAGTACTTC. It yields the protein CASSPLLQETQYF.

This chain connects TRBV29-1 to TRBJ1-1, with unresolved D. V lost 5 bases to trimming and J lost 3 bases, with 7 bases between them. This CDR3 spans 11 amino acids. Germline CDR1 is SQVTM and CDR2 is ANQGSEA. CDR3 sequence reads: CSVYFYTEAFF. The CDR3 DNA follows: TGCAGCGTTTACTTCTACACTGAAGCTTTCTTT.

This clonotype was seen a few times. The chain is built from TRBV6-2 or TRBV6-3 and TRBJ2-1; 10 bases agree with TRBD2. The CDR3 extends over 14 amino acids. Germline CDR1 and CDR2: MNHEY and SVGEGT. J lost 9 bases, V lost 5 bases, and 7 bases had no gene match. This CDR3 is CASSLAGEESEQFF. DNA for the CDR3: TGTGCCAGCAGTCTAGCGGGAGAGGAGAGTGAGCAGTTCTTC.

There are a few counts of this clonotype. The V call is TRBV5-1, the J call TRBJ2-7; 11 nucleotides agree with TRBD1. The CDR3 extends over 15 amino acids. The germline CDR1 and CDR2 sequences are SGHRS and YFSETQ. V gave up 3 bases and J gave up 2 bases; unmatched junction bases: 4. CDR3 residues: CASSSWGQGAYEQYF. The CDR3 DNA is TGCGCCAGCAGCTCCTGGGGACAGGGGGCCTACGAGCAGTACTTC.

This sequence joins TRBV20-1 and TRBJ1-2, with D possibly TRBD1 on 6 matching bases. V lost 3 bases and J 6 bases, leaving 35 bases between the germline ends. The CDR3 covers 20 residues. Germline V CDR1 and CDR2: DFQATT, SNEGSKA (reference sequence). Written as DNA, the CDR3 is TGCAGTGCTAGGATCGTCGGAGGGGACCGCTTACATCAGGGGACCGATGGCTACACCTTC. Protein product: CSARIVGGDRLHQGTDGYTF.

The table lists this clonotype with a few counts. The V call is TRBV11-1, the J call TRBJ2-7; 8 positions match TRBD2. Unmatched junction bases numbered 6, after V lost 2 bases and J lost 3 bases. The CDR3 runs 15 residues. The germline V gene encodes CDR1 SGHAT and CDR2 FQDESV (reference sequence). CDR3 DNA: TGTGCCAGCAGCTTACGGGGGGGAAACTACTACGAGCAGTACTTC. Amino acids: CASSLRGGNYYEQYF. Using reference TRBV11-1 and TRBJ2-7 for the parts outside the CDR3, the full variable domain is EAEVAQSPRYKITEKSQAVAFWCDPISGHATLYWYRQILGQGPELLVQFQDESVVDDSQLPKDRFSAERLKGVDSTLKIQPAELGDSAMYLCASSLRGGNYYEQYFGPGTRLTVT.

This clonotype has more than one count but fewer than ten. This chain links TRBV7-8 with TRBJ2-1; TRBD2 matches at 9 bases. The CDR3 has 16 residues. With V trimmed by 3 bases and J by 7 bases, 10 bases remained unmatched. Germline values: CDR1 SGHVS, CDR2 FQNEAQ. CDR3 region: CASSFRSPSGINEQFF. Here the CDR3 DNA reads TGTGCCAGCAGCTTCAGGTCCCCTAGCGGGATTAATGAGCAGTTCTTC.

The rearrangement links TRBV20-1 to TRBJ1-2; D perhaps matches TRBD1 (5 bases). This CDR3 has 14 amino acids. V was clipped by 1 base and J by 1 base, with 10 bases between them. Germline-derived CDR1 and CDR2 are DFQATT and SNEGSKA (reference sequence). The CDR3 is CSARGVGLNYGYTF. The CDR3 coding sequence is TGCAGTGCTAGAGGCGTGGGGCTTAACTATGGCTACACCTTC.

Many counts were recorded for this clonotype. The gene calls are TRBV29-1 and TRBJ2-7; D uncertain. The V gene lost 3 bases and the J gene lost 5 bases, with 14 bases spanning the gap. Germline-derived CDR1 and CDR2 are SQVTM and ANQGSEA. The CDR3 extends over 13 amino acids. The CDR3 is CSVDRVGSDEQYF. The CDR3 DNA sequence: TGCAGCGTTGATCGGGTAGGAAGCGACGAGCAGTACTTC.

In its sample, this clonotype was seen many times. This chain links TRBV29-1 with TRBJ2-7; D unclear. V was trimmed by 4 bases and J by 3 bases, leaving 7 bases between them. The CDR3 totals 11 residues. Germline V CDR1 and CDR2: SQVTM, ANQGSEA. CDR3 sequence reads: CSVALGYEQYF. The CDR3 bases are TGCAGCGTTGCATTAGGCTACGAGCAGTACTTC.

This clonotype came up a few times. The DNA of the CDR3 is TGTGCCACCTACAGCGGCCGTAACTCTTTCTTT. This sequence encodes CATYSGRNSFF. This sequence joins TRBV2 and TRBJ1-1; D is ambiguous. This CDR3 spans 11 amino acids. With 10 bases removed from V and 12 bases from J, the gap between germline ends came to 18 bases. Germline CDR1 and CDR2: SNHLY and FYNNEI.

This clonotype was seen many times. One end of the junction varies from germline; a read error may be responsible. The rearrangement joins TRBV15 to TRBJ2-7, with D tentatively TRBD2 (5 bases). Germline V gene lookup returns CDR1 LNHNV and CDR2 YYDKDF (reference sequence). This CDR3 spans 16 amino acids. CDR3 region: CATSRESGLFTSADLF. The CDR3 DNA is TGTGCCACCAGCAGAGAATCTGGACTTTTTACTTCGGCAGACCTATTC.

This clonotype was detected a few times. The chain joins TRBV19 to TRBJ2-4; tentative D call: TRBD1 (7 bases). The CDR3 contains 14 residues. Trimming cost V 3 bases and J 11 bases, with 17 bases left between them. Germline assignment: CDR1 LNHDA and CDR2 SQIVND (reference sequence). The CDR3 nucleotides read TGTGCCAGTAGTATCAGGCCCCAGGGGGGAGTTCAGTACTTC. Translating it yields CASSIRPQGGVQYF.

This clonotype was observed a few times. The genes are TRBV14 and TRBJ2-5; D assignment may be TRBD1 or TRBD2 (6 bases each). Germline V lookup: CDR1 SGHDN, CDR2 FVKESK. Trimming pared 4 bases from V and 0 bases from J, leaving 18 bases between. The CDR3 has 17 amino acids. CDR3 nucleotides: TGTGCCAGCAGCCCTCGGGCGGGACAAAGACACCAAGAGACCCAGTACTTC. Its translation is CASSPRAGQRHQETQYF. The whole variable domain, remainder taken from reference TRBV14 and TRBJ2-5, is EAGVTQFPSHSVIEKGQTVTLRCDPISGHDNLYWYRRVMGKEIKFLLHFVKESKQDESGMPNNRFLAERTGGTYSTLKVQPAELEDSGVYFCASSPRAGQRHQETQYFGPGTRLLVL.

This chain links TRBV5-5 with TRBJ2-7; the match to TRBD1 covers 7 bases. This CDR3 contains 17 residues. V shed 1 base and J 2 bases; nucleotides not matched to a gene: 12. Germline V gives CDR1 SGHKS, CDR2 YYEKEE (reference sequence). The CDR3 region is CASSLSPGQDMAYEQYF. DNA of the CDR3: TGTGCCAGCAGCTTGTCCCCCGGACAGGATATGGCCTACGAGCAGTACTTC.

V usage is TRBV18 and J usage is TRBJ1-2; no reliable D call. The V gene lost 6 bases and the J gene lost 6 bases, with 8 bases spanning the gap. The CDR3 totals 11 residues. CDR1 is KGHSH, CDR2 LQKENI, per germline. CDR3 sequence reads: CASSKSDGYTF. The CDR3 DNA is TGTGCCAGCTCCAAATCAGATGGCTACACCTTC.

This clonotype was counted between two and nine times. This sequence joins TRBV20-1 and TRBJ2-1; D may be TRBD1 or TRBD2 (5 bases each). The germline V and J ends were trimmed by 2 bases and 2 bases, with 7 bases remaining between them. CDR3 size: 13 residues. CDR1 is DFQATT, CDR2 SNEGSKA, per germline (reference sequence). The CDR3 spells CSARLGPYNEQFF. The CDR3 DNA sequence: TGCAGTGCTAGATTGGGACCCTACAATGAGCAGTTCTTC.

The genes are TRBV20-1 and TRBJ2-5; either TRBD1 or TRBD2 may fit D (5 bases each). With 2 bases removed from V and 8 bases from J, the gap between germline ends came to 12 bases. The CDR3 runs to 12 residues. CDR1 and CDR2 (germline): DFQATT, SNEGSKA (reference sequence). The CDR3 region is CSARKGTDTQYF. CDR3 nucleotide sequence: TGCAGTGCTAGAAAGGGGACGGACACCCAGTACTTC.

This rearrangement joins TRBV7-9 to TRBJ1-1; perhaps TRBD1 as D (5 bases). Germline V gene lookup returns CDR1 SEHNR and CDR2 FQNEAQ (reference sequence). The CDR3 is made up of 13 amino acids. The V gene lost 4 bases and the J gene lost 4 bases, with 10 bases spanning the gap. The CDR3 nucleotides read TGTGCCAGCAGCTCACAGGAGGGCACTGAAGCTTTCTTT. It encodes CASSSQEGTEAFF.

The rearrangement joins TRBV9 to TRBJ1-5; 8 bases fit TRBD1. The CDR3 is 15 residues long. The germline V gene has CDR1 SGDLS and CDR2 YYNGEE. Trimming removed 4 bases from V and 6 bases from J; junction bases left unmatched: 9. CDR3 sequence (DNA): TGTGCCAGCAGCCAAGGGACAGGCTTGCCTCAGCCCCAGCATTTT. Its protein is CASSQGTGLPQPQHF.

The rearrangement joins TRBV11-2 to TRBJ2-2, with TRBD2 matching over 7 bases. The CDR3 is 15 amino acids. The ends lost 5 bases at V and 5 bases at J; junction bases unmatched: 8. Germline V gene lookup returns CDR1 SGHAT and CDR2 FQNNGV. In DNA form, the CDR3 reads TGTGCCAGCAGCGCGGGAGTGATGAAGACCGGGGAGCTGTTTTTT. Translation gives CASSAGVMKTGELFF.

V and J are TRBV24-1 and TRBJ2-5, with 7 bases identical to TRBD1. Germline CDR1 and CDR2: KGHDR and SFDVKD. Trimming cost V 4 bases and J 3 bases; bases outside gene matches: 10. CDR3 length equals 16 residues. The CDR3 here is CATSEPGRGREETQYF. CDR3 sequence (DNA): TGTGCCACCAGTGAACCTGGTAGGGGGCGTGAAGAGACCCAGTACTTC.

This clonotype showed up just a few times. The chain recombines TRBV6-2 or TRBV6-3 with TRBJ2-7; 7 bases are shared with TRBD2. Germline V gene data show CDR1 as MNHEY and CDR2 as SVGEGT. The V segment lost 7 bases and the J segment 4 bases; nucleotides outside the gene matches: 13. The CDR3 totals 15 residues. The CDR3 region has the DNA TGTGCCAGCACCCCCGCGCCTAGCGGTACGTACGAGCAGTACTTC. It codes for CASTPAPSGTYEQYF.

The sample holds many counts of this clonotype. The CDR3 loop is CASSPRTSGSGEQYF. The CDR3 DNA follows: TGCGCCAGCAGCCCCCGGACTAGCGGGAGTGGCGAGCAGTACTTC. This chain links TRBV5-1 with TRBJ2-7; TRBD2 matches 13 bases. The CDR3 covers 15 residues. V lost 4 bases to trimming and J lost 6 bases; unmatched junction nucleotides: 7. Germline V gene data show CDR1 as SGHRS and CDR2 as YFSETQ. Supplemented by reference TRBV5-1 and TRBJ2-7, the full variable domain reads KAGVTQTPRYLIKTRGQQVTLSCSPISGHRSVSWYQQTPGQGLQFLFEYFSETQRNKGNFPGRFSGRQFSNSRSEMNVSTLELGDSALYLCASSPRTSGSGEQYFGPGTRLTVT.

This clonotype showed up just a few times. The gene calls are TRBV18 and TRBJ2-1, with 9 positions matching TRBD1. J gave up 4 bases and V 11 bases, and 9 bases lay outside the gene matches. CDR1 is KGHSH and CDR2 is LQKENI in the germline V gene. The CDR3 is 14 residues long. The CDR3: CAQKNRGRYNEQFF. The CDR3 nucleotides are TGTGCCCAAAAAAACAGGGGGCGTTACAATGAGCAGTTCTTC.

A few counts support this clonotype. The chain links TRBV2 to TRBJ2-1; D possibly uses TRBD1 or TRBD2 (5 bases each). The length of the CDR3 is 15 residues. CDR1 SNHLY and CDR2 FYNNEI come from the germline V gene. Trimming took off 7 bases at V and 7 bases at J, with 20 bases between the two ends. CDR3 sequence reads: CASTGRDGRMNEQFF. DNA of the CDR3: TGTGCCAGCACCGGTAGGGACGGTCGGATGAATGAGCAGTTCTTC.

The rearrangement uses TRBV5-1 and TRBJ2-3; 10 nucleotides match TRBD2. With V trimmed by 0 bases and J by 1 base, 11 bases remained unmatched. Germline V gene data show CDR1 as SGHRS and CDR2 as YFSETQ. The CDR3 loop spans 19 amino acids. This CDR3 reads CASSLGVPSGSSGTDTQYF. The CDR3 nucleotides read TGCGCCAGCAGCTTGGGGGTTCCTAGCGGGAGTTCAGGCACAGATACGCAGTATTTT.